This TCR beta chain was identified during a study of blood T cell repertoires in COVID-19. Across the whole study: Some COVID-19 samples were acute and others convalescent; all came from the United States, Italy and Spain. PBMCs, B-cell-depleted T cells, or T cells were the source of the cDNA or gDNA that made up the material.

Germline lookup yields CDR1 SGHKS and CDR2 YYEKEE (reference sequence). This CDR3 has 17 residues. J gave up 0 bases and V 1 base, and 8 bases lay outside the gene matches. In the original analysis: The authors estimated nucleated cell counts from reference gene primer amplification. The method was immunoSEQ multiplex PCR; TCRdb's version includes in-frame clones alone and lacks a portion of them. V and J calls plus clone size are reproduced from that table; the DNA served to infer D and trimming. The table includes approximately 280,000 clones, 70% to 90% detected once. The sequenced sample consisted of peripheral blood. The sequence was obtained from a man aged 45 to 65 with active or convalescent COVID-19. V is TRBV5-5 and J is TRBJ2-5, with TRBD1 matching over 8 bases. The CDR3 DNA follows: TGTGCCAGCAGCTTGTACCCGACAGGGGATAACCAAGAGACCCAGTACTTC. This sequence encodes CASSLYPTGDNQETQYF.